In its sample, the clone carrying this T cell receptor (beta chain) was seen many times. Graves' hyperthyroidism qualified as stable when ophthalmopathy did not progress within 18 months. The TCR beta CDR3 regions underwent amplification using RNA transcripts as the source. RT-PCR in the first round (using the HTBI primer set) targeted the TCR CDR3. From the multiplex PCR reads, TCRdb called clonotypes with MiXCR, one entry per CDR3 protein. The sample has 550,000 to 800,000 distinct CDR3 sequences; about 16% are singletons. This sample was taken from a study of T cells in Graves' hyperthyroidism and ophthalmopathy. Trimming took 5 bases from V and 3 from J; bases not matched to a gene: 7. The CDR3 runs 16 residues. Germline V lookup: CDR1 MNHEY, CDR2 SMNVEV (reference sequence).

The chain couples TRBV27 to TRBJ2-1; 10 bases are a match to TRBD1. The receptor was derived from a young man with Graves' hyperthyroidism. The sample comprised blood. CDR3 coding DNA: TGTGCCAGCAGTCTCTCCCGGACAGGGGGCTACAATGAGCAGTTCTTC. It specifies CASSLSRTGGYNEQFF.